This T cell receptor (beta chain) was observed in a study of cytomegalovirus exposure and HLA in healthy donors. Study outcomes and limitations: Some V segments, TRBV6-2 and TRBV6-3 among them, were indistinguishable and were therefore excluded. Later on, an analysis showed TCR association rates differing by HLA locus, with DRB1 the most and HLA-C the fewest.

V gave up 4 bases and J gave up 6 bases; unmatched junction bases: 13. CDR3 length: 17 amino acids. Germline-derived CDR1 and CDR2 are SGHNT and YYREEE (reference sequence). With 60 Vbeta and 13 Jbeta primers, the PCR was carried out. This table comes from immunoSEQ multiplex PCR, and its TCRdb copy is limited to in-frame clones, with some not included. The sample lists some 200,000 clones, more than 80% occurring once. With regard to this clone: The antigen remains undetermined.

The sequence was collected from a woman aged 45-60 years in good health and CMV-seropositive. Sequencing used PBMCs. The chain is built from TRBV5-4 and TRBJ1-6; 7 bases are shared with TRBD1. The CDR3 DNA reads TGTGCCAGCAGCCACCCTACAGGGGACCTCTTTAATTCACCCCTCCACTTT. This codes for CASSHPTGDLFNSPLHF. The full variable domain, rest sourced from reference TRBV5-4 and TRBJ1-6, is ETGVTQSPTHLIKTRGQQVTLRCSSQSGHNTVSWYQQALGQGPQFIFQYYREEENGRGNFPPRFSGLQFPNYSSELNVNALELDDSALYLCASSHPTGDLFNSPLHFGNGTRLTVT.